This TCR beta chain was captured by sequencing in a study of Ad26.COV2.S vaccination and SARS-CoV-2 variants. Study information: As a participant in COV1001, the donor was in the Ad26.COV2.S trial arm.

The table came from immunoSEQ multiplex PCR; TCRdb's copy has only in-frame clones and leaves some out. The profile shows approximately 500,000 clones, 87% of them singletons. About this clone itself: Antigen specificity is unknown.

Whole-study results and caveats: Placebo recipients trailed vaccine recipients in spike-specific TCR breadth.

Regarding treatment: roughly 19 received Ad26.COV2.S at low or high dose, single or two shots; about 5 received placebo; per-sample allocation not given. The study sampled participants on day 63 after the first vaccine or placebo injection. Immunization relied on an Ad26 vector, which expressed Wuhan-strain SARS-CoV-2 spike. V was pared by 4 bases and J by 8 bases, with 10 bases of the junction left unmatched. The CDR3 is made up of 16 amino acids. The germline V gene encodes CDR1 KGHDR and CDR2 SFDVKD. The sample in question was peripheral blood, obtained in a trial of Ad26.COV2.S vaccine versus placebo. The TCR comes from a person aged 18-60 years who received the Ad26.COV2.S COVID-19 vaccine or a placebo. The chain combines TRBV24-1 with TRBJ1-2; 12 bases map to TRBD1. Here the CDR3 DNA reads TGTGCCACCAGTGACAACCAGGGACAGGGGGCAGGGGGCTACACCTTC. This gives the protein CATSDNQGQGAGGYTF.